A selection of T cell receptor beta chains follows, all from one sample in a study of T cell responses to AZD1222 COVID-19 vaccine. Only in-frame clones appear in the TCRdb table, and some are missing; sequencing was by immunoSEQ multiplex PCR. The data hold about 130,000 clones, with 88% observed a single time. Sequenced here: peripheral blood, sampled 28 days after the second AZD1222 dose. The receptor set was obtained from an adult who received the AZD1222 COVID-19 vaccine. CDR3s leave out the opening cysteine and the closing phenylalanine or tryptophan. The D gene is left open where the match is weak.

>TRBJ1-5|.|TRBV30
AWSSPYSGWVQPQH
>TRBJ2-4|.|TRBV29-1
SVDVPGTKNIQY
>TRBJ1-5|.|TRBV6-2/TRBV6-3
ASSHHWDRQQPQH
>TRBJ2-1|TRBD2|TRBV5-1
ASSLAGELNEQF
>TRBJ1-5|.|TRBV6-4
ASSEQRDQPQH
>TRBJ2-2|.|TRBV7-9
ASSPGQTTGELF
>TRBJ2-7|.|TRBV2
ASIPRSSSYEQY
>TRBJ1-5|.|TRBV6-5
ASSLSQGSNQPQH
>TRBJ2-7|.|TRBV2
ASSVTGNYEQY
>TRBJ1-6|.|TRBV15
ATSRDSGAEGSPLH